This T cell receptor beta chain emerged from a study of blood T cells in healthy people across ages. Points from the study as a whole: Expanded clonotype changes were possibly confounded by unknown donor CMV status. Measured against age, TCR beta diversity per million T cells decreased in a roughly linear manner.

The germline gives CDR1 MNHEY, CDR2 SVGAGI. Germline trimming cut 2 bases from V and 6 bases from J; bases unmatched to any gene: 5. The CDR3 length is 15 residues. Then a second PCR, running roughly 7 to 12 cycles, was carried out with a sample-barcoded 5' primer and a J-beta primer mix. TCRdb re-analysed the 5' RACE reads in MiXCR, keeping a single row per CDR3 protein. The profile covers hundreds of thousands of distinct CDR3 sequences, with under 55% appearing a single time and approximately 25% taken by the ten largest. Concerning this clonotype: The antigen remains unidentified.

With each sample, at least 5.5 micrograms of total RNA were extracted. Sequences were obtained from blood. This TCR came from a man at least 80 years old in good health. This chain joins TRBV6-5 and TRBJ2-7, with 12 bases aligning to TRBD2. For the CDR3, the DNA is TGTGCCAGCAGTTACGTGACTAGCGGGAGAGCCGAGCAGTACTTC. Translating it yields CASSYVTSGRAEQYF.